This is a list of T cell receptor beta chains from one sample in a study of STAT3 mutations in large granular lymphocyte leukemia. The protocol was immunoSEQ multiplex PCR, while the TCRdb copy is restricted to in-frame clones and leaves out a portion. Found here are approximately 42,000 clones, about 81% of them singletons; the top ten hold 0.43%. What was sequenced was PBMCs. The receptors derive from a human donor with T large granular lymphocyte leukemia. Some clones in this sample may be carry-over from other donors' samples. CDR3s include the opening cysteine and the closing phenylalanine or tryptophan. The D gene is left open where the match is weak. Not all rows give a size; the values are once, few, many and, for expanded clones, a class.

TRBJ1-1,.,TRBV13,.,TGTGCCAGCAGCTTTGAGGATAACACTGAAGCTTTCTTT,CASSFEDNTEAFF
TRBJ2-1,.,TRBV12-5,.,TGTGCTAGTGGTACAGGGAGGACCTACAATGAGCAGTTCTTC,CASGTGRTYNEQFF
TRBJ2-1,.,TRBV29-1,.,TGCAGCGTGGGAGAACAGACTAGACCTGGCAATGAGCAGTTCTTC,CSVGEQTRPGNEQFF
TRBJ1-1,few,TRBV29-1,.,TGCAGCGTTGGGACAGAGGGCAAGAAGGCTTTCTTT,CSVGTEGKKAFF
TRBJ2-5,.,TRBV11-2,TRBD2,TGTGCCAGCAGCCCGACTAGCGGGGACGAGACCCAGTACTTC,CASSPTSGDETQYF
TRBJ2-7,.,TRBV28,TRBD2,TGTGCCAGCAGTTTGCTAGCGGGCGAATACGAGCAGTACTTC,CASSLLAGEYEQYF
TRBJ2-5,.,TRBV9,.,TGTGCCAGCAGCCTCATCTCCGGGACGCTTCAAGAGACCCAGTACTTC,CASSLISGTLQETQYF
TRBJ2-1,.,TRBV11-2,.,TGTGCCACCATGCGGGGTATTCGGTACAATGAGCAGTTCTTC,CATMRGIRYNEQFF
TRBJ1-3,once,TRBV6-6,TRBD1,TGTGCCAGCAGATTCTCCGGGACAGCATCTGGAAACACCATATATTTT,CASRFSGTASGNTIYF
TRBJ2-5,.,TRBV2,.,TGTGCCAGCAGTGATAGCAGGCAAGAGACCCAGTACTTC,CASSDSRQETQYF
TRBJ1-6,few,TRBV9,.,TGTGCCAGCAGCGAGTGGGGTGGGATTTCACCCCTCCACTTT,CASSEWGGISPLHF
TRBJ1-2,.,TRBV19,.,TGTGCCAGTAGTATGGTTGGCACACGATCTGGCTACACCTTC,CASSMVGTRSGYTF
TRBJ2-7,.,TRBV10-3,.,TGTGCCATCAGTGCGACCCGGGGCGAGCAGTACTTC,CAISATRGEQYF
TRBJ1-5,.,TRBV6-1,.,TGTGCCAGCAGTCTCCGGGGGCGCGGGGAGGGCCAGCATTTT,CASSLRGRGEGQHF
TRBJ1-2,.,TRBV7-8,TRBD1,TGTGCCAGCAGCTTAGCGAGCTGGAGGCAGGGGGCGCATGGCTACACCTTC,CASSLASWRQGAHGYTF
TRBJ1-2,.,TRBV6-6,.,TGTGCCAGCAGTTATCGGGGGGGGGAAGGCTACACCTTC,CASSYRGGEGYTF
TRBJ1-2,.,TRBV5-1,TRBD1,TGCGCCAGCAGCATACAGGGGACCCTCTCTCCCCGGGGCTACACCTTC,CASSIQGTLSPRGYTF
TRBJ1-2,.,TRBV28,TRBD1,TGTGCCAGCAGTTTGGGACAGATAAACTATGGCTACACCTTC,CASSLGQINYGYTF
TRBJ2-5,.,TRBV5-4,TRBD1,TGTGCCAGCAGCCTACAGGGGAGAGAGACCCAGTACTTC,CASSLQGRETQYF
TRBJ1-5,.,TRBV5-8,.,TGTGCCAGCAGCTGGAATAGTAACATTCAGAGATCATGGCCCCAGCATTTT,CASSWNSNIQRSWPQHF
TRBJ1-5,.,TRBV28,.,TGTGCCAGCGCGTTGAGTCGGGTAGGCACCCAGCATTTT,CASALSRVGTQHF
TRBJ2-7,once,TRBV28,.,TGTGCCAGCAGTTTATGGGGGAGAAACTCCTACGAGCAGTACTTC,CASSLWGRNSYEQYF
TRBJ2-3,.,TRBV10-3,.,TGTGCCATCAGTGAGTCGGTAACAGATACGCAGTATTTT,CAISESVTDTQYF
TRBJ1-3,.,TRBV29-1,.,TGCAGCGGAATCTCGTCATCGATCTCTGGAAACACCATATATTTT,CSGISSSISGNTIYF
TRBJ1-5,.,TRBV2,.,TGTGCCAGCAGCGCCGGGACACCCATCAATCAGCCCCAGCATTTT,CASSAGTPINQPQHF